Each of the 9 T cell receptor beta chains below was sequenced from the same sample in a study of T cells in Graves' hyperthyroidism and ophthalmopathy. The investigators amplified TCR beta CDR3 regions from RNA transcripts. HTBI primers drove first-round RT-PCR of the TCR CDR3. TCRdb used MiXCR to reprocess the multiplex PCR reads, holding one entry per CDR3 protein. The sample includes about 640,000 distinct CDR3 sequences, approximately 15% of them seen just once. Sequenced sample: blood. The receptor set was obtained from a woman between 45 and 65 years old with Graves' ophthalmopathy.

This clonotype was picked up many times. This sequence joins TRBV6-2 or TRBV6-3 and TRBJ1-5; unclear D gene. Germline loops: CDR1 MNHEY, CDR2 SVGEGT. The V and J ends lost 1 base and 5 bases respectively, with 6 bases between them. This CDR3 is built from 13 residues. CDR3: CASSYFGDQPQHF. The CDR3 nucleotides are TGTGCCAGCAGTTACTTCGGGGATCAGCCCCAGCATTTT.

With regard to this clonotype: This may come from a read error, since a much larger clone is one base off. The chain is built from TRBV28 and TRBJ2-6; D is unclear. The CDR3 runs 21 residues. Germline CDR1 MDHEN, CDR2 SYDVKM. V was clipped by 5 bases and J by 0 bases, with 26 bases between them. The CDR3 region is CASSVLRLRNEGLSGANVLTF. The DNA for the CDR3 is TGTGCCAGCAGTGTATTGAGGCTCCGAAATGAAGGCCTCTCTGGGGCCAACGTCCTGACTTTC. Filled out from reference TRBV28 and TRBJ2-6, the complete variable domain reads DVKVTQSSRYLVKRTGEKVFLECVQDMDHENMFWYRQDPGLGLRLIYFSYDVKMKEKGDIPEGYSVSREKKERFSLILESASTNQTSMYLCASSVLRLRNEGLSGANVLTFGAGSRLTVL.

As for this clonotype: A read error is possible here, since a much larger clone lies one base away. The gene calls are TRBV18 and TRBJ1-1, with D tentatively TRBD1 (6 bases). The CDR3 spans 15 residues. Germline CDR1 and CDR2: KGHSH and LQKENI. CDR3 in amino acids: CASSLTPTGGAEASF. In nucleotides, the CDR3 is TGTGCCAGCTCACTAACCCCGACAGGCGGAGCTGAAGCTTCCTTT.

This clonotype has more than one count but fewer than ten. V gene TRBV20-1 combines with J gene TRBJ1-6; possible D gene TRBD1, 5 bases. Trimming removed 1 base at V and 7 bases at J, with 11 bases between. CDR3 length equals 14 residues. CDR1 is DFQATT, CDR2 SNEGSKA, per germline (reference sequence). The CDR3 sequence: CSARASEGNSPLHF. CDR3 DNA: TGCAGTGCTAGAGCCTCAGAGGGGAATTCACCCCTCCACTTT.

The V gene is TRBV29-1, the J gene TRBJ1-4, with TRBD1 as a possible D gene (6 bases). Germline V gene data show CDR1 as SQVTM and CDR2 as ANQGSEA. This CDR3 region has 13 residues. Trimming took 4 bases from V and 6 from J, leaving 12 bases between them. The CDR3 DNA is TGCAGCGTTGGAGTGGGGGGGCATGAAAAACTGTTTTTT. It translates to CSVGVGGHEKLFF. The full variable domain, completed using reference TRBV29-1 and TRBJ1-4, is SAVISQKPSRDICQRGTSLTIQCQVDSQVTMMFWYRQQPGQSLTLIATANQGSEATYESGFVIDKFPISRPNLTFSTLTVSNMSPEDSSIYLCSVGVGGHEKLFFGSGTQLSVL.

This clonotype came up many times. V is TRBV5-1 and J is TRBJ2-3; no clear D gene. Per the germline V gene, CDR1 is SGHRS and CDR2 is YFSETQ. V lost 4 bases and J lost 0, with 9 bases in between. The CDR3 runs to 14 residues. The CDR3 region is CASSNEWSTDTQYF. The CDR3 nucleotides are TGCGCCAGCAGCAACGAGTGGAGCACAGATACGCAGTATTTT.

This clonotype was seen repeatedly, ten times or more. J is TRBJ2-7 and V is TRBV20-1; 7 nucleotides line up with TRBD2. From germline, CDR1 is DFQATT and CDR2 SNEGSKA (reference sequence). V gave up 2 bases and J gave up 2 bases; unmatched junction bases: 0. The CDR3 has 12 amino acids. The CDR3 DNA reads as TGCAGTGCTAGACTAGCGGCCTACGAGCAGTACTTC. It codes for CSARLAAYEQYF.

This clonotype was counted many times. The CDR3 loop reads CASRIQGIYNEQFF. The CDR3 DNA reads as TGTGCCAGCAGGATACAGGGAATCTACAATGAGCAGTTCTTC. The chain is built from TRBV27 and TRBJ2-1; tentative D call: TRBD1 (6 bases). Germline V gene data show CDR1 as MNHEY and CDR2 as SMNVEV (reference sequence). The CDR3 is 14 residues long. The ends were cut back, 6 bases at V and 3 bases at J, with 12 bases in the middle.

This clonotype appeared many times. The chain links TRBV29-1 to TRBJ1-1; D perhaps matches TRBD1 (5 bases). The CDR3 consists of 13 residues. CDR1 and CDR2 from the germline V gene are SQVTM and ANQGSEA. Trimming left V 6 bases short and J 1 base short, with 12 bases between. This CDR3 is CSVRGRSNTEAFF. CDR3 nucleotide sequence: TGCAGCGTCCGGGGACGGTCGAACACTGAAGCTTTCTTT.